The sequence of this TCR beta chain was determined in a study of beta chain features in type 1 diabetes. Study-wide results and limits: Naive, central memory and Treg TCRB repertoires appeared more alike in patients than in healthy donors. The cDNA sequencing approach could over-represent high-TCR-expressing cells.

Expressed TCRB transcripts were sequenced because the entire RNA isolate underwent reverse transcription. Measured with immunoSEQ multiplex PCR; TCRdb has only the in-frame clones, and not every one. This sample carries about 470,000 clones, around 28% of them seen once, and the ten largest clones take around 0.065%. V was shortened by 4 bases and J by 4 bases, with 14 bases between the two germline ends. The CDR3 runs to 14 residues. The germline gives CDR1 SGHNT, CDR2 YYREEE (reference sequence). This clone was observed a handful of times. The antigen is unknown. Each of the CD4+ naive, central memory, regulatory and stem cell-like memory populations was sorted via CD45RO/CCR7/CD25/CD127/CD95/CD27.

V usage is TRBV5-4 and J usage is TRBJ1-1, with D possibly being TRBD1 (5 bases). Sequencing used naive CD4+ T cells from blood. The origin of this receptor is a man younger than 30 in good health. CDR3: CASSNTLRGTEAFF. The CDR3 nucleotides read TGTGCCAGCAGCAATACCCTGAGGGGCACTGAAGCTTTCTTT.